This TCR beta chain was recovered during a study of OX40 agonist ivuxolimab in advanced cancers. Sequencing used immunoSEQ multiplex PCR; TCRdb keeps in-frame clones, though not all of them. Among roughly 76,000 clones listed, more than 65% were seen once. The CDR3 length is 13 residues. Germline V lookup: CDR1 SNHLY, CDR2 FYNNEI. V lost 5 bases to trimming and J lost 5 bases, with 12 bases between them. This clone was seen only a few times. Here the sequenced sample was CD4+ or CD8+ T cells sorted from blood, taken in a trial of the OX40 agonist ivuxolimab. The chain recombines TRBV2 with TRBJ1-1; D remains unclear. This clonotype was obtained from an adult with an advanced solid tumor such as melanoma, head and neck, liver or kidney cancer. For the CDR3, the DNA is TGTGCCAGCAGTTTATCAGTCAGAACTGAAGCTTTCTTT. The encoded protein is CASSLSVRTEAFF.